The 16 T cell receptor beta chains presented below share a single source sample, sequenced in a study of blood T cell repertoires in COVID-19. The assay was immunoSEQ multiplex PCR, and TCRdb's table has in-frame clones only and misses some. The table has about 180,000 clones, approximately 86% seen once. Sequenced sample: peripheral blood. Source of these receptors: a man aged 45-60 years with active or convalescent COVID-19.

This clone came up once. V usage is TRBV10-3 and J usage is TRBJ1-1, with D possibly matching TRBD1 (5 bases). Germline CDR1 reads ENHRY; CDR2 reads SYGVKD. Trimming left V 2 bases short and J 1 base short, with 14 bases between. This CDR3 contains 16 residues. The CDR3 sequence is CAISENRPGGNTEAFF. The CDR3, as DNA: TGTGCCATCAGTGAGAACCGTCCGGGGGGGAACACTGAAGCTTTCTTT.

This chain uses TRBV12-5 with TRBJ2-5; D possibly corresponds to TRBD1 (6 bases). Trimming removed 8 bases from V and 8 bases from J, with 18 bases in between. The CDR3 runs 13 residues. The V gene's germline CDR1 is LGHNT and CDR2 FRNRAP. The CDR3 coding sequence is TGTGCTAGTCGGACAGTGCGCCGTAGTACCCAGTACTTC. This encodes CASRTVRRSTQYF.

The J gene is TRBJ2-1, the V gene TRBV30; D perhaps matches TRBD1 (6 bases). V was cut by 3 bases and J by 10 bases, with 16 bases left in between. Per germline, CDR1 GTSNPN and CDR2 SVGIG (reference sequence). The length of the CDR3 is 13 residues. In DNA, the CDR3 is TGTGCCTGGAGCACTTTCCCCAGGGGAGAGCAGTTCTTC. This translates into CAWSTFPRGEQFF.

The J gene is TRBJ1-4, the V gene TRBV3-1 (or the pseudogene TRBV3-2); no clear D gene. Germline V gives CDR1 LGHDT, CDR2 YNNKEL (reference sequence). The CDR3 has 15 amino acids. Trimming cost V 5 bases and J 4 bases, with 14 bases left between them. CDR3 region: CASSKSGSYNEKLFF. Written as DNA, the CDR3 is TGTGCCAGCAGCAAGTCCGGGTCTTATAATGAAAAACTGTTTTTT.

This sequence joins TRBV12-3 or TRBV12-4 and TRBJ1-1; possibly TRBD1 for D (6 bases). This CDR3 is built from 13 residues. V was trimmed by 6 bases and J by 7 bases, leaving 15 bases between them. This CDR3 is CASRSPGHHEAFF. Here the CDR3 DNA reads TGTGCCAGCAGAAGCCCGGGACACCATGAAGCTTTCTTT.

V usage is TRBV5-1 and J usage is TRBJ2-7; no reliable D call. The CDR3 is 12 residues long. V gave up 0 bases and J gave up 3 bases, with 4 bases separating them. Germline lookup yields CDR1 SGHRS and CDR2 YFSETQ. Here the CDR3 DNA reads TGCGCCAGCAGCTTGGATCGCTACGAGCAGTACTTC. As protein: CASSLDRYEQYF.

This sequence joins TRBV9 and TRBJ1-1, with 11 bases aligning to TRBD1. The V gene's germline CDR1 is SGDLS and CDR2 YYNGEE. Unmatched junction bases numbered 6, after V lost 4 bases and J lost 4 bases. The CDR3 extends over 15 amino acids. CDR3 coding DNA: TGTGCCAGCAGCCTTACCGGGACAGGGGGCACTGAAGCTTTCTTT. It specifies CASSLTGTGGTEAFF.

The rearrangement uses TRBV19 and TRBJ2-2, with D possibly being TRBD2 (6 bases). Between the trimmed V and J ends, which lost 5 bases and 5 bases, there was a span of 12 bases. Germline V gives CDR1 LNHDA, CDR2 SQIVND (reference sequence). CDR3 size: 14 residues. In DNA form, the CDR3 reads TGTGCCAGTAGTGCCCGGGAGTTAACCGGGGAGCTGTTTTTT. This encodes CASSARELTGELFF.

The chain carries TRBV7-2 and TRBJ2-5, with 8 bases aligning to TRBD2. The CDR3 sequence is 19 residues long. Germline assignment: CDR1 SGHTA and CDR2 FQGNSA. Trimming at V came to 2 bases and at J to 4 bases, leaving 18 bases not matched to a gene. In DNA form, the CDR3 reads TGTGCCAGCAGCTTAACCAAGGACCGGGGGGGGCCTCTACGAGAGACCCAGTACTTC. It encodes CASSLTKDRGGPLRETQYF.

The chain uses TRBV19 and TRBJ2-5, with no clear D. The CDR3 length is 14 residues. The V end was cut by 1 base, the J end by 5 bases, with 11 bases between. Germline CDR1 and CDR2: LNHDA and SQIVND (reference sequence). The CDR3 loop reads CASSIGMARETQYF. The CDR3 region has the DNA TGTGCCAGTAGTATAGGGATGGCGCGGGAGACCCAGTACTTC.

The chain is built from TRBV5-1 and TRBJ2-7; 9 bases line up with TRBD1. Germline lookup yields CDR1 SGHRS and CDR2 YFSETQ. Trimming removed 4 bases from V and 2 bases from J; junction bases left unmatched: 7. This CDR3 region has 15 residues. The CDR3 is CASSEGQGPTYEQYF. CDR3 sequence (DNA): TGCGCCAGCAGCGAGGGACAGGGCCCTACCTACGAGCAGTACTTC.

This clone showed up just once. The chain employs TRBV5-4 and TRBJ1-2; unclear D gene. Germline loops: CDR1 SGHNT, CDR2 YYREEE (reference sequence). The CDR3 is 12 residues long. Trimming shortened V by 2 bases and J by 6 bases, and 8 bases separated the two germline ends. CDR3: CASSFSGDGYTF. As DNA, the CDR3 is TGTGCCAGCAGCTTCAGCGGGGATGGCTACACCTTC. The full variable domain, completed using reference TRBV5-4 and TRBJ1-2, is ETGVTQSPTHLIKTRGQQVTLRCSSQSGHNTVSWYQQALGQGPQFIFQYYREEENGRGNFPPRFSGLQFPNYSSELNVNALELDDSALYLCASSFSGDGYTFGSGTRLTVV.

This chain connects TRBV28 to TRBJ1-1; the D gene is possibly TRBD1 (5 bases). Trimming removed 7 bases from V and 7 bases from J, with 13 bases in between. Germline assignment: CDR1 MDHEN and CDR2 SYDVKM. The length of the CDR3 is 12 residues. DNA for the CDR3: TGTGCCAGCACCCAGGGCTTGAGTGAAGCTTTCTTT. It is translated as CASTQGLSEAFF.

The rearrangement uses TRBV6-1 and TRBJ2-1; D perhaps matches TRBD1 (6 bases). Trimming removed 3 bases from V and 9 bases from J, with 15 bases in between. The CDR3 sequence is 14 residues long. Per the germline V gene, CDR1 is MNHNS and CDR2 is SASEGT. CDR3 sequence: CASSELRTVAEQFF. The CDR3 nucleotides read TGTGCCAGCAGTGAGCTAAGGACAGTAGCTGAGCAGTTCTTC.

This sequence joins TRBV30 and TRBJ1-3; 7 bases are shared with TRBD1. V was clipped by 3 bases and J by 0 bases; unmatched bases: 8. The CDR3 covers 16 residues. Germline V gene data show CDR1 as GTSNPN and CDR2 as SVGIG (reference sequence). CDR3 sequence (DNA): TGTGCCTGGAGGGTTGACAGGGAGAGCTCTGGAAACACCATATATTTT. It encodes CAWRVDRESSGNTIYF.

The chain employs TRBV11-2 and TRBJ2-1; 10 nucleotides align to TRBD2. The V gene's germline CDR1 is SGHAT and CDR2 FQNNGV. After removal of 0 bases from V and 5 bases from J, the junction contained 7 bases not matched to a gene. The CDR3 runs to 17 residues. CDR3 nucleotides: TGTGCCAGCAGCTTAGATATATCTAGCGGGAGCCACAATGAGCAGTTCTTC. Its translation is CASSLDISSGSHNEQFF.